These 32 T cell receptor beta chains were sequenced from one sample in a study of blood T cell repertoires in COVID-19. Repertoires were generated with immunoSEQ multiplex PCR, while TCRdb's copy carries only in-frame clones and drops some. The sample gives around 47,000 clones, just under 90% of which show up once; roughly 3.7% is in the top ten. Source material: peripheral blood. Receptors were obtained from a man aged 35-49 years with COVID-19, enrolled during active disease.

This clone was counted a single time. J is TRBJ2-3 and V is TRBV3-1 (or the pseudogene TRBV3-2); 8 nucleotides align to TRBD2. The germline V gene has CDR1 LGHDT and CDR2 YNNKEL (reference sequence). J lost 1 base, V lost 5 bases, and 5 bases had no gene match. The CDR3 covers 15 residues. CDR3 sequence: CASSLAGLRTDTQYF. In DNA form, the CDR3 reads TGTGCCAGCAGCTTAGCGGGGCTTCGCACAGATACGCAGTATTTT.

Only one count was recorded for this clone. The J gene is TRBJ1-1, the V gene TRBV2, with 8 bases fitting TRBD1. V trimming: 0 bases; J trimming: 4 bases; junction bases outside the gene matches: 16. Germline V gene lookup returns CDR1 SNHLY and CDR2 FYNNEI. This CDR3 is 19 amino acids long. The CDR3 loop reads CASSEAPVTGARDATEAFF. CDR3 nucleotide sequence: TGTGCCAGCAGTGAAGCGCCTGTGACAGGGGCAAGAGATGCCACTGAAGCTTTCTTT. Combining the CDR3 with reference TRBV2 and TRBJ1-1 gives the whole variable domain EPEVTQTPSHQVTQMGQEVILRCVPISNHLYFYWYRQILGQKVEFLVSFYNNEISEKSEIFDDQFSVERPDGSNFTLKIRSTKLEDSAMYFCASSEAPVTGARDATEAFFGQGTRLTVV.

V and J are TRBV9 and TRBJ2-1; 13 positions agree with TRBD2. V shed 0 bases and J 5 bases; nucleotides not matched to a gene: 2. The germline V gene encodes CDR1 SGDLS and CDR2 YYNGEE. The CDR3 runs 16 residues. The CDR3 reads CASSVGGTSGDNEQFF. In DNA form, the CDR3 reads TGTGCCAGCAGCGTAGGGGGGACTAGCGGGGACAATGAGCAGTTCTTC.

V is TRBV27 and J is TRBJ2-2; 9 bases match TRBD2. With 3 bases clipped from V and 2 bases from J, the junction kept 10 bases outside the gene matches. Germline-derived CDR1 and CDR2 are MNHEY and SMNVEV (reference sequence). This CDR3 comprises 18 residues. The CDR3 loop is CASSFLSAGGLNTGELFF. Written as DNA, the CDR3 is TGTGCCAGCAGTTTCTTGTCGGCGGGAGGGCTAAACACCGGGGAGCTGTTTTTT.

J is TRBJ1-1 and V is TRBV27; D is uncertain. V lost 5 bases, J lost 3 bases, and 16 bases lay in between. The CDR3 length is 15 residues. CDR1 is MNHEY and CDR2 is SMNVEV in the germline V gene (reference sequence). The CDR3 region has the DNA TGTGCCAGCAGTCTCCAGTCCCCCAGATACACTGAAGCTTTCTTT. Translated: CASSLQSPRYTEAFF.

This chain joins TRBV23-1 and TRBJ1-5; a possible D gene is TRBD1 (5 bases). TRBV23-1 is recorded as an ORF, its role being uncertain. V shed 1 base and J shed 6 bases, with 19 bases lying between them. This CDR3 is 17 amino acids long. Written as DNA, the CDR3 is TGCGCCAGCAGTCAATTCATGAAGTCAGGGCCGGGTCAGCCCCAGCATTTT. Protein product: CASSQFMKSGPGQPQHF.

This clone was counted once. V and J are TRBV5-6 and TRBJ1-1, with TRBD1 matching 9 bases. V shed 0 bases and J 11 bases; nucleotides not matched to a gene: 2. CDR3 length: 12 residues. Germline V CDR1 and CDR2: SGHDT, YYEEEE. The CDR3 DNA is TGTGCCAGCAGCTTGGGGACAGGGGAGGCTTTCTTT. This gives the protein CASSLGTGEAFF.

The chain employs TRBV19 and TRBJ2-7; 7 nucleotides match TRBD2. Germline CDR1 is LNHDA and CDR2 is SQIVND (reference sequence). The CDR3 covers 15 residues. The ends lost 3 bases at V and 8 bases at J; junction bases unmatched: 13. The CDR3 spells CASSIGLGSGQKQYF. CDR3 in DNA: TGTGCCAGTAGTATCGGACTAGGTTCGGGTCAGAAGCAGTACTTC.

The chain employs TRBV2 and TRBJ1-2; TRBD1 is a possible D gene (5 bases). Germline V lookup: CDR1 SNHLY, CDR2 FYNNEI. V was shortened by 7 bases and J by 1 base, with 13 bases between the two germline ends. The CDR3 is 14 amino acids. CDR3 DNA: TGTGCCAGCACCAGACAGTCACTTAACTATGGCTACACCTTC. Its protein product is CASTRQSLNYGYTF. The entire variable domain, with the rest obtained from reference TRBV2 and TRBJ1-2, is as follows: EPEVTQTPSHQVTQMGQEVILRCVPISNHLYFYWYRQILGQKVEFLVSFYNNEISEKSEIFDDQFSVERPDGSNFTLKIRSTKLEDSAMYFCASTRQSLNYGYTFGSGTRLTVV.

The rearrangement joins TRBV21-1 to TRBJ2-5; TRBD2, the D gene given by the table, was not confirmed from the DNA. TRBV21-1 is reported as a pseudogene. This CDR3 has 14 amino acids. DNA of the CDR3: TGTGCCAGCAGCAAACTGTTGGGGGGAGAGACCCAGTACTTC. Its translation is CASSKLLGGETQYF.

The V gene is TRBV5-1, the J gene TRBJ2-1, with D possibly matching TRBD2 (5 bases). With 0 bases removed from V and 4 bases from J, the gap between germline ends came to 14 bases. The length of the CDR3 is 16 residues. Germline CDR1 SGHRS, CDR2 YFSETQ. For the CDR3, the DNA is TGCGCCAGCAGCTTGGCCTTGCGGGCGCCTTACAATGAGCAGTTCTTC. Protein product: CASSLALRAPYNEQFF. Filled out from reference TRBV5-1 and TRBJ2-1, the complete variable domain reads KAGVTQTPRYLIKTRGQQVTLSCSPISGHRSVSWYQQTPGQGLQFLFEYFSETQRNKGNFPGRFSGRQFSNSRSEMNVSTLELGDSALYLCASSLALRAPYNEQFFGPGTRLTVL.

In this sample, this clone turned up a few times. This sequence joins TRBV9 and TRBJ1-3, with 9 bases identical to TRBD1. Losses at the gene ends were 2 bases for V and 8 bases for J; bases not matched to a gene: 5. Germline CDR1 SGDLS, CDR2 YYNGEE. The CDR3 sequence is 14 residues long. CDR3 DNA sequence: TGTGCCAGCAGCGTGGGGACAGGGTTAGACACCATATATTTT. Protein: CASSVGTGLDTIYF.

CDR3 region: CASSRSHQETQYF. In DNA form, the CDR3 reads TGTGCCAGCAGCCGTAGTCATCAAGAGACCCAGTACTTC. This rearrangement joins TRBV14 to TRBJ2-5, with D uncertain. This CDR3 spans 13 amino acids. Between the trimmed V and J ends, which lost 4 bases and 2 bases, there was a span of 8 bases. CDR1 and CDR2 from the germline V gene are SGHDN and FVKESK.

The chain employs TRBV3-1 (or the pseudogene TRBV3-2) and TRBJ2-2; 7 nucleotides align to TRBD2. V gave up 4 bases and J gave up 0 bases; unmatched junction bases: 8. Per germline, CDR1 LGHDT and CDR2 YNNKEL (reference sequence). This CDR3 contains 17 residues. The CDR3 sequence: CASSRERLAANTGELFF. CDR3 in DNA: TGTGCCAGCAGCCGGGAGAGACTAGCTGCGAACACCGGGGAGCTGTTTTTT.

This clone was detected only once. The chain employs TRBV5-6 and TRBJ2-5; 7 bases match TRBD1. Germline V gives CDR1 SGHDT, CDR2 YYEEEE. V was clipped by 0 bases and J by 5 bases; unmatched bases: 4. This CDR3 has 14 residues. The CDR3 DNA reads TGTGCCAGCAGCTTGGGACAGGGTCGGGAGACCCAGTACTTC. It encodes CASSLGQGRETQYF.

The chain couples TRBV28 to TRBJ2-3; 8 bases line up with TRBD1. The CDR3 totals 14 residues. Germline values: CDR1 MDHEN, CDR2 SYDVKM. V trimming: 6 bases; J trimming: 3 bases; junction bases outside the gene matches: 5. CDR3 residues: CASSLTGVTDTQYF. CDR3 coding DNA: TGTGCCAGCAGCTTGACAGGGGTGACAGATACGCAGTATTTT. Using reference TRBV28 and TRBJ2-3 for the parts outside the CDR3, the full variable domain is DVKVTQSSRYLVKRTGEKVFLECVQDMDHENMFWYRQDPGLGLRLIYFSYDVKMKEKGDIPEGYSVSREKKERFSLILESASTNQTSMYLCASSLTGVTDTQYFGPGTRLTVL.

The chain links TRBV5-4 to TRBJ2-3, with a possible D match to TRBD2 (5 bases). This CDR3 region has 14 residues. The V gene lost 3 bases and the J gene lost 1 base, with 9 bases spanning the gap. Germline V gene lookup returns CDR1 SGHNT and CDR2 YYREEE (reference sequence). The CDR3 is CASSSPGGTDTQYF. The CDR3 nucleotides read TGTGCCAGCAGCTCCCCCGGGGGCACAGATACGCAGTATTTT. Full variable domain (missing parts from reference TRBV5-4 and TRBJ2-3): ETGVTQSPTHLIKTRGQQVTLRCSSQSGHNTVSWYQQALGQGPQFIFQYYREEENGRGNFPPRFSGLQFPNYSSELNVNALELDDSALYLCASSSPGGTDTQYFGPGTRLTVL.

The sample holds one count of this clone. The chain links TRBV20-1 to TRBJ1-5; 7 nucleotides agree with TRBD1. With V trimmed by 3 bases and J by 5 bases, 7 bases remained unmatched. Germline-derived CDR1 and CDR2 are DFQATT and SNEGSKA (reference sequence). The CDR3 is 14 residues long. The CDR3 sequence is CSASDTGDYQPQHF. CDR3 DNA sequence: TGCAGTGCTAGTGACACAGGGGATTATCAGCCCCAGCATTTT.

The rearrangement links TRBV11-2 to TRBJ1-3; a possible D gene is TRBD1 (5 bases). Germline CDR1 reads SGHAT; CDR2 reads FQNNGV. The ends were cut back, 1 base at V and 2 bases at J, with 6 bases in the middle. The CDR3 consists of 14 residues. The CDR3 loop is CASSLGGTGNTIYF. DNA of the CDR3: TGTGCCAGCAGCTTAGGGGGCACTGGAAACACCATATATTTT.

This chain uses TRBV28 with TRBJ1-5, with 7 positions matching TRBD1. V was pared by 3 bases and J by 4 bases, with 9 bases of the junction left unmatched. There are 16 residues in the CDR3. Germline assignment: CDR1 MDHEN and CDR2 SYDVKM. CDR3 amino acids: CASSLGTALRNQPQHF. DNA of the CDR3: TGTGCCAGCAGTTTGGGGACAGCCCTACGAAATCAGCCCCAGCATTTT.

CDR3 residues: CAISAGGSGYGYTF. The CDR3 nucleotides are TGTGCCATCAGTGCGGGGGGGTCGGGCTATGGCTACACCTTC. V and J are TRBV10-3 and TRBJ1-2, with D tentatively TRBD1 (5 bases). Looked up from germline, CDR1 is ENHRY and CDR2 is SYGVKD. Trimming took off 4 bases at V and 4 bases at J, with 13 bases between the two ends. The CDR3 totals 14 residues.

This clone has a single count. The rearrangement uses TRBV6-5 and TRBJ1-2; 7 bases map to TRBD1. The CDR3 covers 15 residues. Trimming at V came to 2 bases and at J to 2 bases, leaving 5 bases not matched to a gene. Germline CDR1 is MNHEY and CDR2 is SVGAGI. The CDR3 here is CASSYGETGNYGYTF. The CDR3 coding sequence is TGTGCCAGCAGTTACGGAGAGACAGGGAACTATGGCTACACCTTC.

The rearrangement joins TRBV7-9 to TRBJ1-2; 9 positions match TRBD1. CDR3 length equals 12 residues. CDR1 is SEHNR, CDR2 FQNEAQ, per germline (reference sequence). J lost 9 bases, V lost 4 bases, and 3 bases had no gene match. The CDR3 is CASSSDRGSYTF. CDR3 DNA sequence: TGTGCCAGCAGCTCGGACAGGGGTAGCTACACCTTC.

V usage is TRBV5-1 and J usage is TRBJ1-1; D uncertain. CDR1 is SGHRS and CDR2 is YFSETQ in the germline V gene. Trimming shortened V by 7 bases and J by 1 base, and 11 bases separated the two germline ends. CDR3 size: 13 residues. The CDR3 DNA sequence: TGCGCCAGCCGCCCAGGTTCGAACACTGAAGCTTTCTTT. Protein product: CASRPGSNTEAFF.

J is TRBJ2-1 and V is TRBV5-1; 9 nucleotides match TRBD1. This CDR3 is 15 amino acids long. The V gene's germline CDR1 is SGHRS and CDR2 YFSETQ. Germline trimming cut 0 bases from V and 5 bases from J; bases unmatched to any gene: 3. The CDR3 sequence is CASSLVGQGDNEQFF. In nucleotides, the CDR3 is TGCGCCAGCAGCTTGGTGGGACAGGGAGACAATGAGCAGTTCTTC.

This clone has only a few counts. The chain recombines TRBV5-1 with TRBJ1-4; 7 nucleotides agree with TRBD1. CDR1 and CDR2 (germline): SGHRS, YFSETQ. The CDR3 loop spans 19 amino acids. V lost 0 bases and J lost 2; bases outside the gene matches: 13. The CDR3 sequence is CASSLERQGVLVTNEKLFF. The CDR3 bases are TGCGCCAGCAGCTTGGAGAGACAGGGAGTTTTGGTTACTAATGAAAAACTGTTTTTT.

The V gene is TRBV18, the J gene TRBJ1-2, with D possibly matching TRBD1 (6 bases). V lost 3 bases, J lost 6 bases, and 14 bases lay in between. CDR1 KGHSH and CDR2 LQKENI come from the germline V gene. The CDR3 is 14 residues long. For the CDR3, the DNA is TGTGCCAGCTCACCCTCGCCACAGGGTGATGGCTACACCTTC. Translation: CASSPSPQGDGYTF.

The rearrangement joins TRBV13 to TRBJ1-2, with a weak D call TRBD1 (6 bases). Trimming stripped 5 bases from V and 5 bases from J, with 9 bases between. Germline V gives CDR1 PRHDT, CDR2 FYEKMQ (reference sequence). This CDR3 contains 12 residues. The CDR3 spells CASSLRGYGYTF. CDR3 sequence (DNA): TGTGCCAGCAGCCTCAGGGGTTATGGCTACACCTTC.

The chain has TRBV2 and TRBJ2-3; 12 bases map to TRBD2. The germline V gene encodes CDR1 SNHLY and CDR2 FYNNEI. V was clipped by 5 bases and J by 2 bases; unmatched bases: 2. There are 15 residues in the CDR3. The CDR3 nucleotides read TGTGCCAGCAGTTCTAGCGGGGGGGCCACAGATACGCAGTATTTT. As protein: CASSSSGGATDTQYF.

This chain connects TRBV3-1 (or the pseudogene TRBV3-2) to TRBJ2-1, with D possibly TRBD1 on 5 matching bases. Trimming took off 4 bases at V and 8 bases at J, with 6 bases between the two ends. The CDR3 consists of 11 residues. Germline loops: CDR1 LGHDT, CDR2 YNNKEL (reference sequence). The CDR3 here is CASSRGYEQFF. The DNA for the CDR3 is TGTGCCAGCAGCCGGGGCTATGAGCAGTTCTTC.

V and J are TRBV12-3 or TRBV12-4 and TRBJ2-7; 8 bases are a match to TRBD2. The CDR3 runs 13 residues. Unmatched junction bases numbered 4, after V lost 3 bases and J lost 6 bases. The CDR3 DNA reads as TGTGCCAGCAGTTTTCGGGGGGGGAGCGAGCAGTACTTC. Translated, it gives CASSFRGGSEQYF.

The rearrangement uses TRBV2 and TRBJ2-1, with D perhaps matching TRBD2 (7 bases). V was clipped by 8 bases and J by 4 bases, with 9 bases between them. Germline V gives CDR1 SNHLY, CDR2 FYNNEI. This CDR3 region has 12 residues. The CDR3 region has the DNA TGTGCCAGCGGGGGGGCATACAATGAGCAGTTCTTC. This sequence encodes CASGGAYNEQFF.